This T cell receptor (beta chain) was observed in a study of vaccination and CD4 T cells after COVID-19. Overall study: Post-vaccine specimens were obtained a median roughly 70 days after dose two (range 14 to 241). General study points: Convalescent participants were relatively few, and none had early post-infection timepoints studied.

Trimming removed 1 base at V and 0 bases at J, with 8 bases between. Germline V CDR1 and CDR2: SGHTA, FQGNSA. The CDR3 has 15 residues. Sequence data for DNA of cultured CD4+ T cells were generated by the Oncomine TCR Beta short-read assay. TCRdb itself ran the PCR reads through MiXCR, one entry per CDR3 protein. The table shows about 11,000 distinct CDR3 sequences, with around 50% occurring only once. Described treatment: approximately nine-day PBMC culture with coronavirus spike peptide pools or control peptides (ViraFEST assay). As concerns this clonotype: The antigen is unknown.

Sequencing input: CD4+ T cells from blood, cultured in vitro. The clonotype originates from a human donor who had recovered from COVID-19. The chain combines TRBV7-2 with TRBJ2-3, with D uncertain. CDR3 coding DNA: TGTGCCAGCAGCTTAGTTCCGTATAGCACAGATACGCAGTATTTT. This codes for CASSLVPYSTDTQYF. The whole variable domain, filled in from reference TRBV7-2 and TRBJ2-3, reads GAGVSQSPSNKVTEKGKDVELRCDPISGHTALYWYRQSLGQGLEFLIYFQGNSAPDKSGLPSDRFSAERTGGSVSTLTIQRTQQEDSAVYLCASSLVPYSTDTQYFGPGTRLTVL.